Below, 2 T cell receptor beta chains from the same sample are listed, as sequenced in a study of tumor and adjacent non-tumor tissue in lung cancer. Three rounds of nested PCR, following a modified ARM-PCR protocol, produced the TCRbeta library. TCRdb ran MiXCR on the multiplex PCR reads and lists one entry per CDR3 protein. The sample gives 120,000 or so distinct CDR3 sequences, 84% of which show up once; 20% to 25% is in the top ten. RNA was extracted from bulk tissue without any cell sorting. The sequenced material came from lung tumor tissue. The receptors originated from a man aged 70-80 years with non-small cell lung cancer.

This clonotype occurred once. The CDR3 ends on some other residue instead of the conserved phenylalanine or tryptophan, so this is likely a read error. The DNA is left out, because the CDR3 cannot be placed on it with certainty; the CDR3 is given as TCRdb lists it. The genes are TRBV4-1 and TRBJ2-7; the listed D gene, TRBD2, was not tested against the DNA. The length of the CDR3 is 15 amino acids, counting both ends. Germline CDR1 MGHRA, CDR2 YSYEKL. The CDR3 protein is CASSPGPSGEYEQYI.

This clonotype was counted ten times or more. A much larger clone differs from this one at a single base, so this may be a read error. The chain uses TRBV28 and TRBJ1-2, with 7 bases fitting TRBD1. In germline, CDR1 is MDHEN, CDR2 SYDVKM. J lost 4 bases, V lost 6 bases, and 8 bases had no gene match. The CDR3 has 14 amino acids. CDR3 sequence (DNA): TGTGCCAGCAGGCGCGGGACAGTTATCTATGGCTACACCTTC. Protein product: CASRRGTVIYGYTF.